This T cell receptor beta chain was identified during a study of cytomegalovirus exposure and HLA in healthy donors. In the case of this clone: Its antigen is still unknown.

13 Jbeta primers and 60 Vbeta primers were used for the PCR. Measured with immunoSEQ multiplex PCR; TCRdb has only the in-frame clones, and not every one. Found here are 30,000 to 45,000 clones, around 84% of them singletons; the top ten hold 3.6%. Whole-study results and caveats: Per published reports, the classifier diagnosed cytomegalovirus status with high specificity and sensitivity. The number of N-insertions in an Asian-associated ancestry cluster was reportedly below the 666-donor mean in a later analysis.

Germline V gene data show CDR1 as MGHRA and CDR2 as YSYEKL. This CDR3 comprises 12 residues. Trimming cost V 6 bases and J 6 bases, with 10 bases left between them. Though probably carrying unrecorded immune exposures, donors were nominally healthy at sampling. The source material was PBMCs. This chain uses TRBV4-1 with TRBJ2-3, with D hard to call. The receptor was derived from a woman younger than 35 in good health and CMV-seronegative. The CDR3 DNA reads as TGCGCCAGCAGTCCCCCTGAGGATACGCAGTATTTT. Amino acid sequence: CASSPPEDTQYF.